The 23 T cell receptor beta chains reported below all come from one sample, sequenced in a study of shared clonotypes between healthy human individuals. Here immunoSEQ multiplex PCR was the method, and the copy in TCRdb shows in-frame clones only, minus some. This sample has about 1.1 million clones, with about 80% found just once. Input material: memory CD4+ T cells from PBMCs. Subset here: CD45RA-negative fraction. Source of these receptors: a man aged 18 to 29 in good health. Some clones in this sample may be carry-over from other donors' samples.

V gene TRBV9 combines with J gene TRBJ2-5, with 10 bases identical to TRBD2. Germline V gene data show CDR1 as SGDLS and CDR2 as YYNGEE. The CDR3 is 16 amino acids. After removal of 4 bases from V and 5 bases from J, the junction contained 11 bases not matched to a gene. The CDR3 loop is CASSPTLAGGGETQYF. The DNA for the CDR3 is TGTGCCAGCAGCCCCACATTAGCGGGAGGTGGGGAGACCCAGTACTTC.

The V gene is TRBV2, the J gene TRBJ2-3; 7 bases are shared with TRBD2. Germline V gene sequence: CDR1 SNHLY, CDR2 FYNNEI. V shed 5 bases and J 1 base; nucleotides not matched to a gene: 12. The CDR3 sequence is 17 residues long. CDR3: CASSSGAGGVGTDTQYF. In DNA, the CDR3 is TGTGCCAGCAGTAGCGGGGCTGGCGGGGTGGGCACAGATACGCAGTATTTT. The full variable domain, its missing parts supplied by reference TRBV2 and TRBJ2-3, is EPEVTQTPSHQVTQMGQEVILRCVPISNHLYFYWYRQILGQKVEFLVSFYNNEISEKSEIFDDQFSVERPDGSNFTLKIRSTKLEDSAMYFCASSSGAGGVGTDTQYFGPGTRLTVL.

V usage is TRBV5-8 and J usage is TRBJ1-5, with D uncertain. The ends were cut back, 4 bases at V and 1 base at J, with 9 bases in the middle. CDR1 and CDR2 from the germline V gene are SGHTS and YDEGEE. The CDR3 runs to 14 residues. CDR3 DNA sequence: TGTGCCAGCAGCCCGGGCATGAGCAATCAGCCCCAGCATTTT. It is translated as CASSPGMSNQPQHF. Full variable domain (outside the CDR3, taken from reference TRBV5-8 and TRBJ1-5): EAGVTQSPTHLIKTRGQQATLRCSPISGHTSVYWYQQALGLGLQFLLWYDEGEERNRGNFPPRFSGRQFPNYSSELNVNALELEDSALYLCASSPGMSNQPQHFGDGTRLSIL.

The chain has TRBV28 and TRBJ2-5; possibly TRBD2 for D (6 bases). Germline CDR1 MDHEN, CDR2 SYDVKM. The V and J ends lost 4 bases and 2 bases respectively, with 14 bases between them. The CDR3 consists of 15 residues. As DNA, the CDR3 is TGTGCCAGCAGTTCCCGCTCGACTAGACAAGAGACCCAGTACTTC. Translation gives CASSSRSTRQETQYF.

V usage is TRBV29-1 and J usage is TRBJ2-7; D may be TRBD1 (6 bases). Trimming cost V 7 bases and J 4 bases, with 17 bases left between them. The CDR3 contains 13 residues. Germline loops: CDR1 SQVTM, CDR2 ANQGSEA. Written as DNA, the CDR3 is TGCAGCGCCCTGGGGGCGGTATCTTACGAGCAGTACTTC. Translation gives CSALGAVSYEQYF.

This clone was counted a single time. The chain couples TRBV5-6 to TRBJ2-5; the match to TRBD1 covers 8 bases. CDR1 and CDR2 from the germline V gene are SGHDT and YYEEEE. The CDR3 is 15 residues long. V shed 2 bases and J 11 bases; nucleotides not matched to a gene: 14. CDR3 amino acids: CASSFGRQGAREQYF. In nucleotides, the CDR3 is TGTGCCAGCAGCTTTGGTAGGCAGGGGGCAAGGGAGCAGTACTTC.

This chain connects TRBV11-3 to TRBJ2-5; 8 nucleotides match TRBD1. CDR3 length: 14 residues. CDR1 and CDR2 (germline): SGHNT, YENEEA. J lost 5 bases, V lost 5 bases, and 7 bases had no gene match. CDR3 in amino acids: CASSRQGRFETQYF. CDR3 in DNA: TGTGCCAGCAGCCGACAGGGGAGGTTTGAGACCCAGTACTTC.

The table lists this clone with a few counts. The rearrangement uses TRBV28 and TRBJ2-7; D assignment may be TRBD1 or TRBD2 (6 bases each). CDR3 size: 16 residues. The V end lost 7 bases, the J end lost 1 base, and 20 bases lay between the germline ends. The germline CDR1 and CDR2 sequences are MDHEN and SYDVKM. The CDR3 DNA follows: TGTGCCAGCAAACCCCCTTGGGGGCGGGAATCCTACGAGCAGTACTTC. It is translated as CASKPPWGRESYEQYF. The entire variable domain, with the rest obtained from reference TRBV28 and TRBJ2-7, is as follows: DVKVTQSSRYLVKRTGEKVFLECVQDMDHENMFWYRQDPGLGLRLIYFSYDVKMKEKGDIPEGYSVSREKKERFSLILESASTNQTSMYLCASKPPWGRESYEQYFGPGTRLTVT.

On this clone itself: This sample includes further DNA sequences coding for the same CDR3. This chain joins TRBV13 and TRBJ2-7, with TRBD2 matching over 11 bases. The CDR3 has 18 amino acids. Germline CDR1 is PRHDT and CDR2 is FYEKMQ (reference sequence). J was trimmed by 2 bases and V by 2 bases; bases with no gene match: 11. CDR3 nucleotides: TGTGCCAGCAGCTTAAAACTTTCCGGGACTAGCGGAACCTACGAGCAGTACTTC. Amino acid sequence: CASSLKLSGTSGTYEQYF.

This clone was seen many times. Other DNA variants within this sample encode the same CDR3. V usage is TRBV4-3 and J usage is TRBJ2-7, with a weak D call TRBD2 (6 bases). This CDR3 region has 14 residues. The ends were cut back, 4 bases at V and 4 bases at J, with 14 bases in the middle. The germline gives CDR1 LGHNA, CDR2 YSLEER. The CDR3 nucleotides read TGCGCCAGCAGCCGCGGGACTGAAAAGTACGAGCAGTACTTC. Protein: CASSRGTEKYEQYF.

The chain links TRBV5-5 to TRBJ2-7; 9 bases align to TRBD1. The germline V gene has CDR1 SGHKS and CDR2 YYEKEE (reference sequence). The CDR3 extends over 15 amino acids. V was clipped by 0 bases and J by 5 bases; unmatched bases: 6. In nucleotides, the CDR3 is TGTGCCAGCAGCTTGGCCGGGGACAGGGCCCACGAGCAGTACTTC. It is translated as CASSLAGDRAHEQYF.

The chain is built from TRBV5-1 and TRBJ2-4; TRBD1 agrees at 11 bases. This CDR3 spans 14 amino acids. Germline assignment: CDR1 SGHRS and CDR2 YFSETQ. The trim removed 4 bases at V and 8 bases at J, leaving 5 bases unmatched. CDR3 coding DNA: TGCGCCAGCAGCCCCGGGACAGGGGGTGACATTCAGTACTTC. Its translation: CASSPGTGGDIQYF. Looking up the rest from reference TRBV5-1 and TRBJ2-4 gives the full variable domain: KAGVTQTPRYLIKTRGQQVTLSCSPISGHRSVSWYQQTPGQGLQFLFEYFSETQRNKGNFPGRFSGRQFSNSRSEMNVSTLELGDSALYLCASSPGTGGDIQYFGAGTRLSVL.

The rearrangement uses TRBV5-1 and TRBJ2-1, with TRBD1 matching over 9 bases. V lost 0 bases, J lost 9 bases, and 7 bases stayed unmatched. Germline V gives CDR1 SGHRS, CDR2 YFSETQ. This CDR3 comprises 15 residues. The CDR3 DNA follows: TGCGCCAGCAGCTTGGCCTGGGACAGGGATGGTGAGCAGTTCTTC. Translation gives CASSLAWDRDGEQFF. The full variable domain, in which reference TRBV5-1 and TRBJ2-1 provide the parts outside the CDR3, is KAGVTQTPRYLIKTRGQQVTLSCSPISGHRSVSWYQQTPGQGLQFLFEYFSETQRNKGNFPGRFSGRQFSNSRSEMNVSTLELGDSALYLCASSLAWDRDGEQFFGPGTRLTVL.

Of note for this clone: The junction departs from germline at one end; a sequencing error may be responsible. The chain uses TRBV6-1 and TRBJ1-2; 7 bases align to TRBD1. Germline CDR1 reads MNHNS; CDR2 reads SASEGT. The CDR3 runs 13 residues. The CDR3 region is CASSEGQDYGYTF. The CDR3 nucleotides are TGTGCCAGCAGCGAAGGACAGGACTATGGCTACACCTTC.

This clone appeared a single time. V gene TRBV18 combines with J gene TRBJ1-5, with D uncertain. Trimming removed 5 bases at V and 4 bases at J, with 9 bases between. CDR1 and CDR2 (germline): KGHSH, LQKENI. This CDR3 is built from 13 residues. CDR3 amino acids: CASSWARNQPQHF. The CDR3 DNA sequence: TGTGCCAGCTCATGGGCGAGGAATCAGCCCCAGCATTTT. Complete variable domain (other parts from reference TRBV18 and TRBJ1-5): NAGVMQNPRHLVRRRGQEARLRCSPMKGHSHVYWYRQLPEEGLKFMVYLQKENIIDESGMPKERFSAEFPKEGPSILRIQQVVRGDSAAYFCASSWARNQPQHFGDGTRLSIL.

The gene calls are TRBV5-4 and TRBJ1-1; unclear D gene. Per germline, CDR1 SGHNT and CDR2 YYREEE (reference sequence). The length of the CDR3 is 13 residues. V lost 0 bases, J lost 3 bases, and 6 bases lay in between. The CDR3 reads CASSLVGYTEAFF. As DNA, the CDR3 is TGTGCCAGCAGCTTGGTCGGGTACACTGAAGCTTTCTTT.

Regarding this clone: Possible read error: a much larger clone is one base away. J is TRBJ2-5 and V is TRBV29-1; D is ambiguous. Looked up from germline, CDR1 is SQVTM and CDR2 is ANQGSEA. V was shortened by 1 base and J by 5 bases, with 8 bases between the two germline ends. This CDR3 has 12 residues. Written as DNA, the CDR3 is TGCAGCGTTGAAGCAGAGGCGGAGACCCAGTACTTC. Amino acids: CSVEAEAETQYF.

V usage is TRBV10-3 and J usage is TRBJ1-5, with D perhaps TRBD1 (5 bases). Germline loops: CDR1 ENHRY, CDR2 SYGVKD. Trimming shortened V by 4 bases and J by 0 bases, and 10 bases separated the two germline ends. The CDR3 sequence is 15 residues long. Here the CDR3 reads CAISGDDASNQPQHF. CDR3 bases: TGTGCCATCAGTGGGGACGACGCTAGCAATCAGCCCCAGCATTTT.

This chain uses TRBV28 with TRBJ2-7; D is possibly TRBD1 (6 bases). The CDR3 has 15 amino acids. Deletions cut 1 base from V and 3 bases from J, with 13 bases between. The germline V gene has CDR1 MDHEN and CDR2 SYDVKM. The CDR3 here is CASSLFGRGVYEQYF. The DNA of the CDR3 is TGTGCCAGCAGTTTATTTGGCAGGGGTGTCTACGAGCAGTACTTC.

The sample holds a few counts of this clone. The chain recombines TRBV7-2 with TRBJ2-5, with D perhaps matching TRBD2 (6 bases). The CDR3 extends over 13 amino acids. Germline CDR1 is SGHTA and CDR2 is FQGNSA. Trimming pared 1 base from V and 6 bases from J, leaving 9 bases between. The CDR3 protein is CASSLEGRKTQYF. CDR3 nucleotides: TGTGCCAGCAGCTTAGAGGGGAGGAAGACCCAGTACTTC.

The V gene is TRBV28, the J gene TRBJ2-1; TRBD1 aligns across 12 bases. Per the germline V gene, CDR1 is MDHEN and CDR2 is SYDVKM. This CDR3 has 17 amino acids. The junction had 8 bases not matched to a gene; V was cut back by 1 base and J by 7 bases. This chain's CDR3 is CASSLLPGQGARNEQFF. In nucleotides, the CDR3 is TGTGCCAGCAGTTTATTGCCGGGACAGGGGGCGCGTAATGAGCAGTTCTTC.

CDR3 loop: CASRYTGGISGYTF. The CDR3 region has the DNA TGCGCCAGCAGATACACAGGGGGCATATCTGGCTACACCTTC. The chain uses TRBV5-1 and TRBJ1-2, with TRBD1 matching over 9 bases. V trimming: 5 bases; J trimming: 7 bases; junction bases outside the gene matches: 9. Germline values: CDR1 SGHRS, CDR2 YFSETQ. The CDR3 is 14 residues long.

The V gene is TRBV28, the J gene TRBJ2-7; D not certain. Per germline, CDR1 MDHEN and CDR2 SYDVKM. V was trimmed by 6 bases and J by 2 bases, leaving 11 bases between them. The CDR3 runs 13 residues. The CDR3 DNA is TGTGCCAGCAGCGCGGTGGTAACCTACGAGCAGTACTTC. Its translation is CASSAVVTYEQYF.